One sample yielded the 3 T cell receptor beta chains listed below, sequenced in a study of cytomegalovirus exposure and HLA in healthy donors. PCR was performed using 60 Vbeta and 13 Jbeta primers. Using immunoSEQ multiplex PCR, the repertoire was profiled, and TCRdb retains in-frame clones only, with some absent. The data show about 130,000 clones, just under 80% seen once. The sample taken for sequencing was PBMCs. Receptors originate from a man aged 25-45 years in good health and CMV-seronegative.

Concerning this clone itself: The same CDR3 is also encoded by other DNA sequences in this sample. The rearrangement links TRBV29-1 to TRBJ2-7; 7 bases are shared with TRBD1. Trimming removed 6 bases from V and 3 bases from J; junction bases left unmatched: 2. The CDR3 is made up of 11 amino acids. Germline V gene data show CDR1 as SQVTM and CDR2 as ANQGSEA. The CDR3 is CSVYRGYEQYF. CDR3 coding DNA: TGCAGCGTGTACAGGGGCTACGAGCAGTACTTC.

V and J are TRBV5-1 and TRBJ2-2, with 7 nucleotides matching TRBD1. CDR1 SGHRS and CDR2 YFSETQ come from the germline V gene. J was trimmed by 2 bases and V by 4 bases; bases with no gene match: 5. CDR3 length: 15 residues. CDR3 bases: TGCGCCAGCAGCCCGGACAGGTCCAACACCGGGGAGCTGTTTTTT. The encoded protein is CASSPDRSNTGELFF. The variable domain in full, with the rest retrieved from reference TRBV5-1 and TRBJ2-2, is KAGVTQTPRYLIKTRGQQVTLSCSPISGHRSVSWYQQTPGQGLQFLFEYFSETQRNKGNFPGRFSGRQFSNSRSEMNVSTLELGDSALYLCASSPDRSNTGELFFGEGSRLTVL.

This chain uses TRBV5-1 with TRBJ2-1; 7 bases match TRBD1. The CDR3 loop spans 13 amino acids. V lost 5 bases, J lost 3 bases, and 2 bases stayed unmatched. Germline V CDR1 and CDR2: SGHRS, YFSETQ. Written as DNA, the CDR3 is TGCGCCAGCAGTCGGGACAGCTACAATGAGCAGTTCTTC. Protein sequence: CASSRDSYNEQFF.